This is a list of T cell receptor beta chains from one sample in a study of cytomegalovirus exposure and HLA in healthy donors. Data came from immunoSEQ multiplex PCR; TCRdb stores just in-frame clones and leaves some out. The sample yields about 120,000 clones, around 80% seen once. The source material was PBMCs. These receptors were obtained from a man between 45 and 60 years old in good health and CMV-seronegative. The CDR3 runs from the conserved cysteine through the conserved F or W. D genes are given only for firm matches. Rows may omit the clone size; those that give it use once, few, many or a size class.

CATGGANTGELFF	TGTGCCACCGGAGGAGCGAACACCGGGGAGCTGTTTTTT	TRBV5-6	NA	NA	TRBJ2-2
CASSTSGTYNEQFF	TGCGCCAGCTCCACTAGCGGGACCTACAATGAGCAGTTCTTC	TRBV5-1	NA	TRBD2	TRBJ2-1
CSASGQETQYF	TGCAGTGCTAGCGGGCAAGAGACCCAGTACTTC	TRBV20-1	once	NA	TRBJ2-5
CASSESKGGGETQYF	TGTGCCAGCAGTGAATCAAAGGGGGGGGGAGAGACCCAGTACTTC	TRBV2	NA	NA	TRBJ2-5
CASSPGGPNEKLFF	TGTGCCAGCAGTCCAGGGGGTCCTAATGAAAAACTGTTTTTT	TRBV28	NA	TRBD1	TRBJ1-4
CSSSLEYSGYTF	TGTTCCAGCAGCTTAGAATACTCGGGCTACACCTTC	TRBV7-9	NA	NA	TRBJ1-2
CAWSPAPGGANVLTF	TGTGCCTGGAGCCCGGCCCCGGGAGGGGCCAACGTCCTGACTTTC	TRBV30	NA	NA	TRBJ2-6
CAGGQGIQPQHF	TGTGCCGGGGGACAGGGGATTCAGCCCCAGCATTTT	TRBV19	NA	TRBD1	TRBJ1-5
CASSLSGEYEQYF	TGCGCCAGCAGCTTATCAGGGGAGTACGAGCAGTACTTC	TRBV5-1	NA	NA	TRBJ2-7
CASSVGLAGDSAQYF	TGTGCCAGCAGCGTCGGACTAGCGGGAGATTCCGCGCAGTATTTT	TRBV9	NA	TRBD2	TRBJ2-3
CASSFGLAGASTQYF	TGTGCCAGCAGCTTTGGACTAGCGGGAGCGTCTACGCAGTATTTT	TRBV7-9	NA	TRBD2	TRBJ2-3
CASGRAYEDDGYTF	TGTGCCAGCGGGAGGGCCTACGAGGATGATGGCTACACCTTC	TRBV9	NA	NA	TRBJ1-2
CASSAGVGSGKNEQFF	TGTGCCAGCAGTGCGGGCGTGGGTAGCGGGAAGAATGAGCAGTTCTTC	TRBV9	NA	TRBD2	TRBJ2-1
CASSQGRENTEAFF	TGCGCCAGCAGCCAAGGCAGGGAGAACACTGAAGCTTTCTTT	TRBV4-3	NA	NA	TRBJ1-1
CAIGDSYYGHTF	TGTGCCATTGGGGACAGCTACTATGGCCACACCTTC	TRBV6-5	NA	TRBD1	TRBJ1-2
CASSSDSYSYEQYF	TGCGCCAGCAGCTCGGACAGCTACTCCTACGAGCAGTACTTC	TRBV5-1	NA	NA	TRBJ2-7
CASSLMEGETQYF	TGTGCCAGCAGCTTAATGGAGGGGGAGACCCAGTACTTC	TRBV11-3	NA	NA	TRBJ2-5
CSVNDRASEQYF	TGCAGCGTTAACGACAGGGCAAGCGAGCAGTACTTC	TRBV29-1	once	TRBD1	TRBJ2-7
CASSVRVATDTQYF	TGTGCCAGCAGCGTCCGAGTTGCCACAGATACGCAGTATTTT	TRBV9	NA	NA	TRBJ2-3
CASSHTSGRPTVDTQYF	TGTGCCAGCAGCCACACTAGCGGGAGACCCACAGTAGATACGCAGTATTTT	TRBV14	NA	TRBD2	TRBJ2-3
CASSSSGRPDTGELFF	TGTGCCAGCAGCTCTAGCGGGAGGCCTGACACCGGGGAGCTGTTTTTT	TRBV7-9	NA	TRBD2	TRBJ2-2
CASSLGSEGSSYGYTF	TGTGCCAGCAGCTTGGGATCCGAGGGTTCTAGCTATGGCTACACCTTC	TRBV7-2	NA	NA	TRBJ1-2
CASSVQGYTEAFF	TGTGCCAGCAGTGTCCAGGGCTACACTGAAGCTTTCTTT	TRBV6-1	NA	NA	TRBJ1-1
CASSFPGRRQYF	TGTGCCAGCAGTTTCCCCGGGAGGCGGCAGTACTTC	TRBV27	NA	TRBD2	TRBJ2-7
CASSYSSMTLNTEAFF	TGTGCCAGCAGTTACTCATCTATGACATTGAACACTGAAGCTTTCTTT	TRBV6-5	NA	NA	TRBJ1-1
CASSLSPGRGNQPQHF	TGTGCCAGCAGCTTGTCTCCCGGGAGGGGAAATCAGCCCCAGCATTTT	TRBV5-6	NA	NA	TRBJ1-5
CASSGAQGAGLEQYF	TGTGCCAGCAGTGGGGCACAGGGGGCAGGACTCGAGCAGTACTTC	TRBV27	NA	TRBD1	TRBJ2-7
CASTLTGPNSGANVLTF	TGTGCCAGTACCTTGACAGGGCCAAACTCTGGGGCCAACGTCCTGACTTTC	TRBV19	NA	TRBD1	TRBJ2-6
CASSYRSSNQPQHF	TGTGCCAGCAGTTACCGTTCCAGCAATCAGCCCCAGCATTTT	TRBV6-6	NA	NA	TRBJ1-5
CASSPRRDRGGRENTEAFF	TGTGCCAGCTCACCTCGGAGGGACAGGGGAGGGCGGGAGAACACTGAAGCTTTCTTT	TRBV18	NA	TRBD1	TRBJ1-1
CASSFDRGQPQHF	TGTGCCAGCAGTTTCGACAGGGGTCAGCCCCAGCATTTT	TRBV27	once	TRBD1	TRBJ1-5
CASSYDSSTYEQYF	TGTGCCAGCAGTTACGACAGCTCAACCTACGAGCAGTACTTC	TRBV6-6	NA	NA	TRBJ2-7
CASSFGQGAETQYF	TGTGCCAGCAGTTTCGGACAGGGGGCAGAGACCCAGTACTTC	TRBV28	NA	TRBD1	TRBJ2-5
CASSLTTYTGELFF	TGTGCCAGCAGTCTAACTACCTACACCGGGGAGCTGTTTTTT	TRBV7-2	NA	NA	TRBJ2-2
CASSLGQGTREQFF	TGTGCCAGCAGCTTGGGACAGGGAACGCGTGAGCAGTTCTTC	TRBV7-3	NA	TRBD1	TRBJ2-1
CASSLGGAEDSNQPQHF	TGTGCCAGCAGCTTAGGTGGGGCTGAGGATAGCAATCAGCCCCAGCATTTT	TRBV7-4	NA	NA	TRBJ1-5
CASSLLGEGSYEQYF	TGCGCCAGCAGCCTATTGGGGGAGGGATCCTACGAGCAGTACTTC	TRBV5-1	NA	TRBD2	TRBJ2-7
CASSLRTTVNTEAFF	TGTGCCAGCAGTCTCCGGACAACTGTGAACACTGAAGCTTTCTTT	TRBV28	once	NA	TRBJ1-1
CAATNQQGRTEAFF	TGTGCCGCGACCAACCAACAGGGACGCACTGAAGCTTTCTTT	TRBV6-5	NA	NA	TRBJ1-1
CASSQATRRQNYGYTF	TGCGCCAGCAGCCAAGCAACACGACGACAAAACTATGGCTACACCTTC	TRBV4-3	NA	NA	TRBJ1-2
CASRVGGGGYGYTF	TGTGCCAGCAGGGTAGGGGGCGGTGGCTATGGCTACACCTTC	TRBV7-2	few	TRBD1	TRBJ1-2
CATSREKLSRGQYF	TGTGCCACCAGCAGAGAAAAGTTATCGCGCGGGCAGTACTTC	TRBV15	few	NA	TRBJ2-7
CAITGQGNTEAFF	TGTGCCATCACTGGACAGGGGAACACTGAAGCTTTCTTT	TRBV10-3	few	TRBD1	TRBJ1-1
CASSVVGQNNEQFF	TGTGCCAGCAGCGTAGTCGGACAGAACAATGAGCAGTTCTTC	TRBV9	NA	NA	TRBJ2-1
CASSHPEAKNIQYF	TGTGCCAGCAGCCATCCAGAAGCCAAAAACATTCAGTACTTC	TRBV4-2	few	NA	TRBJ2-4
CATQGVRGNEQFF	TGTGCCACACAGGGGGTCCGGGGAAATGAGCAGTTCTTC	TRBV2	once	TRBD1	TRBJ2-1
CASSEGGAGLGHAGYTF	TGTGCCAGCAGTGAGGGTGGAGCTGGGCTAGGACATGCGGGCTACACCTTC	TRBV6-1	NA	NA	TRBJ1-2
CASSLGARFSNATKNIQYF	TGTGCCAGCAGCCTGGGGGCCAGGTTCTCTAACGCAACCAAAAACATTCAGTACTTC	TRBV7-3	once	NA	TRBJ2-4
CASSLGTGLPDTQYF	TGTGCCAGCAGTTTAGGGACAGGGCTCCCAGATACGCAGTATTTT	TRBV28	NA	TRBD1	TRBJ2-3
CAISVDTQGEAFF	TGTGCCATCAGTGTTGATACCCAGGGTGAAGCTTTCTTT	TRBV10-3	NA	NA	TRBJ1-1
CASRNQRGGNTEAFF	TGTGCCAGCAGGAATCAAAGAGGAGGGAACACTGAAGCTTTCTTT	TRBV6-4	NA	NA	TRBJ1-1
CASASPRQAGEQYF	TGTGCCAGCGCGAGTCCGCGGCAGGCGGGCGAGCAGTACTTC	TRBV6-6	NA	NA	TRBJ2-7
CASSRGGVDGYTF	TGTGCCAGTAGTCGAGGGGGGGTGGACGGCTACACCTTC	TRBV19	NA	NA	TRBJ1-2
CASSPARGQTQYF	TGTGCCAGCAGCCCGGCCAGGGGACAGACCCAGTACTTC	TRBV4-2	NA	NA	TRBJ2-5